These T cell receptor beta chains were read from a single sample in a study of early T cells in non-severe SARS-CoV-2 infection. TCRdb reanalysed the 5' RACE reads using MiXCR and keeps one entry per CDR3 protein. The sample carries 60,000 to 90,000 distinct CDR3 sequences, 8.5% to 10% recorded once. Sequenced input: whole blood. All receptors come from an adult who was a healthcare worker with PCR-confirmed SARS-CoV-2 infection or an uninfected control (not recorded which). Both conserved end residues are part of each CDR3. A D gene is named only where the DNA matches it firmly. For some rows the clone size is stated as once, few or many, or as a class when expanded; others skip it.

d_call clone_size cdr3_length j_call v_call cdr3_nt cdr3_aa
TRBD2 many 16 TRBJ2-3 TRBV24-1 TGTGCCACCAGTGATTTGTCTAGCGGGAGGACAGATACGCAGTATTTT CATSDLSSGRTDTQYF
NA many 13 TRBJ2-1 TRBV24-1 TGTGCCACGGGCCGCGGGAGTCAGGGGGAGCAGTTCTTC CATGRGSQGEQFF
NA few 15 TRBJ1-2 TRBV5-4 TGTGCCAGCAGCCCCAAGGGCCGGGGGCAAGGTGGCTACACCTTC CASSPKGRGQGGYTF
NA NA 13 TRBJ2-5 TRBV7-2 TGTGCCAGCAGCTTTATGCGGGAAGAGACCCAGTACTTC CASSFMREETQYF
NA NA 17 TRBJ2-3 TRBV27 TGTGCCAGCAGTTTATCCCCCCGGCTAGGGGACACAGATACGCAGTATTTT CASSLSPRLGDTDTQYF
NA few 14 TRBJ2-5 TRBV7-9 TGTGCCAGCAGCCTTACCCGGGGGAAAGAGACCCAGTACTTC CASSLTRGKETQYF
NA NA 13 TRBJ2-6 TRBV28 TGTGCCAGCACTGAACTGGGGGCCAACGTCCTGACTTTC CASTELGANVLTF
TRBD2 many 13 TRBJ2-1 TRBV12-3/TRBV12-4 TGTGCCAGCACTAGCGGGAGAGGGCTTGAGCAGTTCTTC CASTSGRGLEQFF
TRBD2 few 14 TRBJ2-2 TRBV2 TGTGCCAGCAGTCTAGCGGGACCCACCGGGGAGCTGTTTTTT CASSLAGPTGELFF
NA few 15 TRBJ2-7 TRBV7-8 TGTGCCAGCAGCTTATCCCAGGGGAGCTCCTACGAGCAGTACTTC CASSLSQGSSYEQYF
NA NA 14 TRBJ2-7 TRBV12-5 TGTGCTAGTGCCCCTCAGGGGGGGGTGTACGAGCAGTACTTC CASAPQGGVYEQYF
TRBD2 few 16 TRBJ2-1 TRBV4-1 TGCGCCAGCAGCCAAGCGGGCGGGAGGCCTGACAATGAGCAGTTCTTC CASSQAGGRPDNEQFF
NA few 13 TRBJ2-4 TRBV28 TGTGCCAGCAGTTTAAGGGTCAAAAACATTCAGTACTTC CASSLRVKNIQYF
NA few 13 TRBJ2-1 TRBV20-1 TGCAGTGCTGGTGTCGCGGACTACAATGAGCAGTTCTTC CSAGVADYNEQFF
NA many 14 TRBJ2-7 TRBV28 TGTGCCAGCAGACCTCAATTGAGAAGGTACGAGCAGTACTTC CASRPQLRRYEQYF
NA many 12 TRBJ2-2 TRBV12-3/TRBV12-4 TGTGCCTCCAAGGCAGGGACCGGGGAGCTGTTTTTT CASKAGTGELFF
TRBD1 few 15 TRBJ1-6 TRBV13 TGTGCCAGCAGCTTCGACAGGGGGGCATCAACACCCCTCCACTTT CASSFDRGASTPLHF
NA few 11 TRBJ1-2 TRBV2 TGTGCCAGCAGTCCGAATTCCACCCCTTTCTTC CASSPNSTPFF
TRBD2 many 17 TRBJ2-1 TRBV19 TGTGCCAGTAGTAGAATTAGCGGGAGGGGGGTTTCAAATGAGCAGTTCTTC CASSRISGRGVSNEQFF
NA few 16 TRBJ1-2 TRBV27 TGTGCCAGCAGTTTCCGGGGTTCAGGGGAGACCTATGGCTACACCTTC CASSFRGSGETYGYTF
NA NA 14 TRBJ2-7 TRBV11-3 TGTGCCAGCAGCCCTGGGGGTGAGGTCTACGAGCAGTACTTC CASSPGGEVYEQYF
NA NA 17 TRBJ2-7 TRBV12-3/TRBV12-4 TGTGCCAGCAGTTTCAGGGGTTCCGGGACTACCCTGTACGAGCAGTACTTC CASSFRGSGTTLYEQYF
TRBD2 NA 18 TRBJ2-3 TRBV5-1 TGCGCCAGCAGAGGGACTAGCGGGAGCGTCCCTAGCACAGATACGCAGTATTTT CASRGTSGSVPSTDTQYF
NA NA 15 TRBJ2-3 TRBV10-3 TGTGCCATCAGTGAGCAGACAACTAGCACAGATACGCAGTATTTT CAISEQTTSTDTQYF
TRBD1 NA 17 TRBJ2-2 TRBV9 TGTGCCAGCAGCCCAGGACCTGACAGGGCTCACACCGGGGAGCTGTTTTTT CASSPGPDRAHTGELFF
NA few 13 TRBJ2-1 TRBV28 TGTGCCAGCAGTTTAACCCTTTCCCCCGGAATCGAATTC CASSLTLSPGIEF
TRBD1 many 17 TRBJ2-5 TRBV5-1 TGCGCCAGCAGCTTGGCCGAGGACAGGGGGCCCCAAGAGACCCAGTACTTC CASSLAEDRGPQETQYF
TRBD2 NA 16 TRBJ2-3 TRBV12-3/TRBV12-4 TGTGCCAGCAGTGAAAGAGCGGGAGTAAGCACAGATACGCAGTATTTT CASSERAGVSTDTQYF
NA NA 15 TRBJ2-2 TRBV18 TGTGCCAGCTCACGACTAGATCAGAACACCGGGGAGCTGTTTTTT CASSRLDQNTGELFF
NA many 15 TRBJ1-1 TRBV3-1 TGTGCCAGCAGCCAAGAAATCCTGATGAACACTGAAGCTTTCTTT CASSQEILMNTEAFF
NA NA 15 TRBJ2-1 TRBV5-1 TGCGCCAGCAGCTTGGATCAGGTCTCCTACAATGAGCAGTTCTTC CASSLDQVSYNEQFF
NA few 14 TRBJ1-1 TRBV12-3/TRBV12-4 TGTGCCAGCAGTAAACAGGGACTGAACACTGAAGCTTTCTTT CASSKQGLNTEAFF
TRBD2 NA 13 TRBJ2-1 TRBV15 TGTGCCACCAGCGCGGGGGCCTACAATGAGCAGTTCTTC CATSAGAYNEQFF
TRBD2 many 14 TRBJ2-7 TRBV27 TGTGCCAGCAGTCTCAGCGGGAGGGCCCCCGAGCAGTACTTC CASSLSGRAPEQYF
NA many 15 TRBJ2-6 TRBV7-3 TGTGCCAGCAGCGAGCCCCGCTCTGGGGCCAACGTCCTGACTTTC CASSEPRSGANVLTF
NA many 17 TRBJ2-7 TRBV12-3/TRBV12-4 TGTGCCAGCAGTTTAAAAACCCTTGGGGTGAGGGGCTACGAGCAGTACTTC CASSLKTLGVRGYEQYF